The subject of this entry is one TCR beta chain. The antigen is unknown. The data belong to a study of shared clonotypes between healthy human individuals. Broader study findings: Estimated clonotype richness was generally higher in naive than memory subsets. Depth of sequencing was expected to influence donor clonotype sharing. Clonotypes shared by all four donors outscored non-shared clonotypes in generation probability.

Terminally differentiated effector memory CD45RA+ cells were excluded from the naive CD8 cells, which were CD45RO-negative and positively selected for CCR7. In the study's own analysis: With immunoSEQ giving junction-only sequences and no quality scores, filtering differed. Method: immunoSEQ multiplex PCR; TCRdb's copy keeps in-frame clones and lacks some. D and trimming come from the DNA, and the V and J calls and clone size come from that table. Among almost 700,000 clones listed, about 90% were seen once. CDR1 and CDR2 from the germline V gene are MDHEN and SYDVKM. CDR3 size: 14 residues. Trimming took 4 bases from V and 4 from J, leaving 10 bases between them.

The origin of this receptor is a man aged 25-40 years in good health. This sequence joins TRBV28 and TRBJ2-2; D unresolved. Sequenced material: naive CD8+ T cells sorted from blood. CDR3 in amino acids: CASSYAVSTGELFF. In DNA form, the CDR3 reads TGTGCCAGCAGTTATGCTGTCTCCACCGGGGAGCTGTTTTTT.